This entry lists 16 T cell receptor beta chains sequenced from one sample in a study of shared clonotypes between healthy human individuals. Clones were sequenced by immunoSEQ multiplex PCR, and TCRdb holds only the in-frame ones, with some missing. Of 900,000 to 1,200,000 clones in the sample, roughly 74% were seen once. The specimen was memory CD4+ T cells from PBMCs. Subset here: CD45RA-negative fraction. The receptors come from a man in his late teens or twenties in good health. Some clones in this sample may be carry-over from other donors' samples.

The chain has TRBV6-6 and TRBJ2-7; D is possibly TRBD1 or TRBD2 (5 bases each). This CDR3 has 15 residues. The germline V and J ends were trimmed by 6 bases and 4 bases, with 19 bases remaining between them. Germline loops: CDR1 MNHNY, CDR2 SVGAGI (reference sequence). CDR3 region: CASRPMGVYHYEQYF. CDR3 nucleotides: TGTGCCAGCAGACCCATGGGGGTCTATCATTACGAGCAGTACTTC.

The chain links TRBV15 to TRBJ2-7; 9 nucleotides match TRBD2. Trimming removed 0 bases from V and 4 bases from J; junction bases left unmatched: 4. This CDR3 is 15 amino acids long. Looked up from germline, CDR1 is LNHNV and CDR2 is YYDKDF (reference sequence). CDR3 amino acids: CATSRDRGRAYEQYF. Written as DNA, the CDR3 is TGTGCCACCAGCAGAGATCGCGGGAGGGCGTACGAGCAGTACTTC.

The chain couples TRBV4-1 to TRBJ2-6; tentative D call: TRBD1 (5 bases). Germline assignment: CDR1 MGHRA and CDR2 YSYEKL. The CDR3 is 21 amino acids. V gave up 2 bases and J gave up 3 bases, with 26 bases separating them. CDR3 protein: CASSQTGSGLTGYFGANVLTF. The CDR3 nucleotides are TGCGCCAGCAGCCAAACTGGTTCCGGGCTCACAGGCTACTTTGGGGCCAACGTCCTGACTTTC.

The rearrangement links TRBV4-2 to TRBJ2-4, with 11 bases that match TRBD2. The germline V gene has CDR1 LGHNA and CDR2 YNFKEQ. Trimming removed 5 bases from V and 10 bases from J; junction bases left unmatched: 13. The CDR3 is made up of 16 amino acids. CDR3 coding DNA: TGTGCCAGCAGCTCGGGACTAGCGGCCATTGCAGCAATTCAGTACTTC. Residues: CASSSGLAAIAAIQYF.

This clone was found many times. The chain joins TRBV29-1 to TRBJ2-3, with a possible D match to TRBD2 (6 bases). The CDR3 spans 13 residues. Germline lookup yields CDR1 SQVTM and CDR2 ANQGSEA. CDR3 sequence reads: CRASGSFSDTQYF. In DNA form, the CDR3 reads TGCAGGGCCTCCGGGAGTTTTTCGGATACGCAGTATTTT.

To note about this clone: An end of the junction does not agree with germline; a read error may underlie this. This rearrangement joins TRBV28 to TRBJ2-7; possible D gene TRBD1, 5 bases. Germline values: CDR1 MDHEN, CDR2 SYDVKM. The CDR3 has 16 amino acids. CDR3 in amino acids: CASTNPTDQDSCEQYF. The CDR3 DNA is TGTGCCAGCACAAACCCGACAGATCAAGACTCCTGCGAGCAGTACTTC.

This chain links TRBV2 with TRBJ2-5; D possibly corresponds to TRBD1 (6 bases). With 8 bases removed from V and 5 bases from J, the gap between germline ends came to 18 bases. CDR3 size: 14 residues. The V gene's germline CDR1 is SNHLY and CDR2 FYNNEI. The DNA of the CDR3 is TGTGCCAGCGGATTACAGGGTACCGATGAGACCCAGTACTTC. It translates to CASGLQGTDETQYF.

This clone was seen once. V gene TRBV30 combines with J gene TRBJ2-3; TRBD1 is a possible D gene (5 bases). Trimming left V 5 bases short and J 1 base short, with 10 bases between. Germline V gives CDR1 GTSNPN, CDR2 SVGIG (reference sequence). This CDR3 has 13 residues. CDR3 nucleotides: TGTGCCTGGGAGTTAGGGGGCACAGATACGCAGTATTTT. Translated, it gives CAWELGGTDTQYF. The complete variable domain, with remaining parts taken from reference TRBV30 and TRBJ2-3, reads SQTIHQWPATLVQPVGSPLSLECTVEGTSNPNLYWYRQAAGRGLQLLFYSVGIGQISSEVPQNLSASRPQDRQFILSSKKLLLSDSGFYLCAWELGGTDTQYFGPGTRLTVL.

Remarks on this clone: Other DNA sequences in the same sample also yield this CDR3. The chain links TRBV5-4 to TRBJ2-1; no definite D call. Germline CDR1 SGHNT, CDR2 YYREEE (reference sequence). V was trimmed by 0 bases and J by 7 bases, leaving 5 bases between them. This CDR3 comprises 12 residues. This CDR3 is CASSLDSNEQFF. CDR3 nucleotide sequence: TGTGCCAGCAGCTTGGACTCGAATGAGCAGTTCTTC. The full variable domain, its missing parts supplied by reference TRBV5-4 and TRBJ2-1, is ETGVTQSPTHLIKTRGQQVTLRCSSQSGHNTVSWYQQALGQGPQFIFQYYREEENGRGNFPPRFSGLQFPNYSSELNVNALELDDSALYLCASSLDSNEQFFGPGTRLTVL.

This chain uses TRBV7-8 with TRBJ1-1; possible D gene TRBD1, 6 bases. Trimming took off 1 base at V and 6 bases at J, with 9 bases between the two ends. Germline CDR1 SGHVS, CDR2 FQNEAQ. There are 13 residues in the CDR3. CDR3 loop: CASSLGGRAEAFF. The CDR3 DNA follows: TGTGCCAGCAGCTTAGGGGGGCGGGCTGAAGCTTTCTTT.

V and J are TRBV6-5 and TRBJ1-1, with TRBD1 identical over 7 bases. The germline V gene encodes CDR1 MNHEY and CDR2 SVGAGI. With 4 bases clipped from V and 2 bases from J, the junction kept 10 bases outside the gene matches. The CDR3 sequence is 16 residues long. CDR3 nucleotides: TGTGCCAGCAGTTCCGCCCCCGGGACAGACAACACTGAAGCTTTCTTT. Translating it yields CASSSAPGTDNTEAFF.

CDR3 in amino acids: CASSRGTWGQPQHF. The CDR3 coding sequence is TGTGCCAGTAGTAGGGGGACTTGGGGTCAGCCCCAGCATTTT. This sequence joins TRBV19 and TRBJ1-5, with D possibly being TRBD1 (5 bases). V was pared by 4 bases and J by 6 bases, with 13 bases between. CDR1 is LNHDA and CDR2 is SQIVND in the germline V gene (reference sequence). CDR3 length: 14 amino acids.

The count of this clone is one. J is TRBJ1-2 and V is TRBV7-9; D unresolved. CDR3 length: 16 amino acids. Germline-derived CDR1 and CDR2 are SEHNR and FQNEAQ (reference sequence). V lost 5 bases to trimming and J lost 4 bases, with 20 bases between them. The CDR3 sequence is CASSLADVRPGYGYTF. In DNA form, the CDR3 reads TGTGCCAGCAGCCTGGCAGACGTCCGACCGGGCTATGGCTACACCTTC. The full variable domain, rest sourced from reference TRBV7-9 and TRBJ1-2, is DTGVSQNPRHKITKRGQNVTFRCDPISEHNRLYWYRQTLGQGPEFLTYFQNEAQLEKSRLLSDRFSAERPKGSFSTLEIQRTEQGDSAMYLCASSLADVRPGYGYTFGSGTRLTVV.

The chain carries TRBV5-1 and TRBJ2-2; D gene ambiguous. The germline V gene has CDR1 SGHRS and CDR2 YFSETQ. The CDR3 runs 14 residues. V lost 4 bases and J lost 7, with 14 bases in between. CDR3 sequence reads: CASSSRKEGGELFF. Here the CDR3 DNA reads TGCGCCAGCAGCAGTCGAAAGGAAGGCGGGGAGCTGTTTTTT.

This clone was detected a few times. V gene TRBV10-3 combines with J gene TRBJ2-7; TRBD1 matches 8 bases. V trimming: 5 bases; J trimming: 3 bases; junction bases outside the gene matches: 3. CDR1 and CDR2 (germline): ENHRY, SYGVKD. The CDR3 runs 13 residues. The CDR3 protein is CAISRTGRYEQYF. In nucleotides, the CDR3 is TGTGCCATCAGTCGGACAGGGCGCTACGAGCAGTACTTC.

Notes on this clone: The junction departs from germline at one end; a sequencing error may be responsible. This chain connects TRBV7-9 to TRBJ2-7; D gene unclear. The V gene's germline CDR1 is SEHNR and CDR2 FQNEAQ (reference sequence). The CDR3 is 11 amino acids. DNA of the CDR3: TGTGCCAGCAGCTTCTCCCACGAGCAGTACTTC. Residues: CASSFSHEQYF.